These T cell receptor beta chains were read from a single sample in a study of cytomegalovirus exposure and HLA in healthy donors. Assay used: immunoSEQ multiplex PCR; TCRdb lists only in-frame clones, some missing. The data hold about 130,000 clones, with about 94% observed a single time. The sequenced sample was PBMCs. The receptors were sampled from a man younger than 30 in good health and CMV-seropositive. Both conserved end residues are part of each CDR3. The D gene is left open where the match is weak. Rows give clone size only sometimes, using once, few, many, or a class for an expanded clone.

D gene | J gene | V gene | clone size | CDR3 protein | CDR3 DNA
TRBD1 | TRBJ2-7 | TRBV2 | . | CASSRGTGGGYEQYF | TGTGCCAGCAGCCGCGGGACAGGGGGCGGCTACGAGCAGTACTTC
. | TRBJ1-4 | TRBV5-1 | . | CASSLAPGSAEKLFF | TGCGCCAGCAGCTTGGCCCCCGGGTCAGCCGAAAAACTGTTTTTT
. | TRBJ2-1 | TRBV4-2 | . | CASSQDISPYNEQFF | TGTGCCAGCAGCCAAGATATTAGCCCTTACAATGAGCAGTTCTTC
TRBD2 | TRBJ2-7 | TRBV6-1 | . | CASSARGRAYEQYF | TGTGCCAGCAGTGCTAGAGGGAGGGCTTACGAGCAGTACTTC
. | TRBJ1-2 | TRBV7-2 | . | CASSLDSPYGYTF | TGTGCCAGCAGCCTCGACAGCCCTTATGGCTACACCTTC
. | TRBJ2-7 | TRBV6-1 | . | CASSRRTNSYEQYF | TGTGCCAGCAGTCGTCGGACTAACTCCTACGAGCAGTACTTC
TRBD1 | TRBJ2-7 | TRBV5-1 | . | CASGDGQGLWEQYF | TGCGCCAGCGGCGACGGACAGGGGCTCTGGGAGCAGTACTTC
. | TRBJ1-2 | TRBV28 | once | CASSPLGGGTDYGYTF | TGTGCCAGCAGTCCCCTGGGAGGTGGGACGGACTATGGCTACACCTTC
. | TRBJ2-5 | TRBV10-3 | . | CAISELWVAGGTQETQYF | TGTGCCATCAGTGAGTTGTGGGTGGCCGGGGGTACCCAAGAGACCCAGTACTTC
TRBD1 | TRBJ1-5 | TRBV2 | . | CASSDRTGNNQPQHF | TGTGCCAGCAGTGACCGGACAGGTAATAATCAGCCCCAGCATTTT
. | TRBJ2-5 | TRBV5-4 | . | CASSLGSTQETQYF | TGTGCCAGCAGCCTCGGGAGTACCCAAGAGACCCAGTACTTC
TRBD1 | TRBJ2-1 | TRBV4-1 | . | CASSQTGGTEQFF | TGCGCCAGCAGCCAAACAGGGGGCACTGAGCAGTTCTTC